This TCR beta chain comes out of a study of cytomegalovirus exposure and HLA in healthy donors. This CDR3 contains 15 residues. CDR1 is SGHRS and CDR2 is YFSETQ in the germline V gene. Trimming took off 4 bases at V and 7 bases at J, with 17 bases between the two ends. This clone came up a few times. 13 Jbeta primers and 60 Vbeta primers were used for the PCR. TCRdb's copy holds only in-frame clones and misses some; the assay was immunoSEQ multiplex PCR. Of under 200,000 clones listed, 70% to 80% are singletons. The receptor comes from a man younger than 45 in good health and CMV-seropositive. Sequencing was carried out using PBMCs. The genes are TRBV5-1 and TRBJ2-2; TRBD1 might be the D (6 bases). In DNA, the CDR3 is TGCGCCAGCAGCATCTACAGGGAATCCCACGGGGAGCTGTTTTTT. This gives the protein CASSIYRESHGELFF.